This T cell receptor beta chain derives from a study of blood T cell repertoires in COVID-19. Background on the study: The United States, Italy and Spain provided the acute and convalescent COVID-19 samples.

Some clones are missing from TCRdb's copy, which holds only in-frame ones; the method was immunoSEQ multiplex PCR. The top ten hold 0.85% to 0.9% of the sample, which has roughly 250,000 clones, more than 80% seen once. This receptor was identified in a man aged 50 or older who had been exposed to COVID-19. What was sequenced was PBMCs or T cells enriched from blood (not recorded which).

The CDR3 DNA sequence: TGTGCCAGTAGTCCCCAGGGCCAGTTGGAGACCCAGTACTTC. This sequence encodes CASSPQGQLETQYF. This chain connects TRBV19 to TRBJ2-5; tentative D call: TRBD1 (5 bases). This CDR3 is built from 14 residues. Germline CDR1 LNHDA, CDR2 SQIVND (reference sequence). Between the trimmed V and J ends, which lost 5 bases and 5 bases, there was a span of 15 bases.